The 32 T cell receptor beta chains below come from one sample, sequenced in a study of shared clonotypes between healthy human individuals. Generated by immunoSEQ multiplex PCR, the TCRdb table keeps only in-frame clones and is missing some. The data hold 1 million to 1.3 million clones, with around 82% observed a single time. The sample was memory CD4+ T cells from PBMCs. The subset: CD45RA-negative fraction. The receptors stem from a man younger than 30 in good health. Some clones in this sample may be carry-over from other donors' samples.

Notes on this clone: The junction departs from the called germline gene at one end, perhaps through a read error. The rearrangement links TRBV14 to TRBJ2-3, with D possibly called TRBD1 or TRBD2 (6 bases each). CDR1 is SGHDN and CDR2 is FVKESK in the germline V gene. The CDR3 consists of 16 residues. CDR3 DNA sequence: TGTGCCAGCAGCCTCCGTTACCCCGGGGGCACGGATACGCAGTATTTT. Its protein is CASSLRYPGGTDTQYF. Variable domain in full (rest from reference TRBV14 and TRBJ2-3): EAGVTQFPSHSVIEKGQTVTLRCDPISGHDNLYWYRRVMGKEIKFLLHFVKESKQDESGMPNNRFLAERTGGTYSTLKVQPAELEDSGVYFCASSLRYPGGTDTQYFGPGTRLTVL.

Comments on this clone: The junction does not match germline at one end; this may be a read error. This chain joins TRBV27 and TRBJ2-7; no clear D. The V gene's germline CDR1 is MNHEY and CDR2 SMNVEV (reference sequence). The CDR3 runs to 15 residues. The CDR3 spells CASSLRAVLSHEQYF. The CDR3 DNA is TGTGCCAGCAGTTTAAGGGCAGTTCTCTCCCACGAGCAGTACTTC.

The rearrangement links TRBV5-1 to TRBJ1-2; 7 bases are shared with TRBD1. With V trimmed by 2 bases and J by 6 bases, 7 bases remained unmatched. Germline values: CDR1 SGHRS, CDR2 YFSETQ. CDR3 length: 14 amino acids. The CDR3 loop is CASSLDEGADGYTF. In DNA form, the CDR3 reads TGCGCCAGCAGCTTAGATGAGGGGGCGGATGGCTACACCTTC.

This chain uses TRBV7-2 with TRBJ1-5; TRBD1 aligns across 8 bases. The V and J ends lost 1 base and 6 bases, in that order; junction bases with no gene match: 5. Germline CDR1 and CDR2: SGHTA and FQGNSA. The CDR3 contains 15 residues. CDR3 sequence: CASSLGPGGGQPQHF. The CDR3 DNA is TGTGCCAGCAGCTTAGGCCCAGGGGGCGGTCAGCCCCAGCATTTT.

The chain carries TRBV6-1 and TRBJ2-7; 8 bases fit TRBD2. The CDR3 is 14 amino acids. V was clipped by 4 bases and J by 4 bases; unmatched bases: 6. Germline lookup yields CDR1 MNHNS and CDR2 SASEGT. CDR3 nucleotide sequence: TGTGCCAGCAGTGTTCTCCCGGGAGGGTACGAGCAGTACTTC. Protein: CASSVLPGGYEQYF.

The rearrangement joins TRBV6-1 to TRBJ2-7, with 10 bases identical to TRBD2. With V trimmed by 7 bases and J by 7 bases, 10 bases remained unmatched. The germline CDR1 and CDR2 sequences are MNHNS and SASEGT. The CDR3 has 14 amino acids. DNA of the CDR3: TGTGCCAGCACGGGGCTAGCGGGAGCACGGGAGCAGTACTTC. It is translated as CASTGLAGAREQYF.

The V and J genes are TRBV10-2 and TRBJ1-5; 7 positions agree with TRBD1. The V and J ends lost 3 bases and 4 bases, in that order; junction bases with no gene match: 9. Germline V lookup: CDR1 WSHSY, CDR2 SAAADI. This CDR3 has 16 residues. The chain's CDR3 is CASSDFGRGQNQPQHF. In DNA form, the CDR3 reads TGCGCCAGCAGTGATTTCGGTAGGGGGCAAAATCAGCCCCAGCATTTT.

The chain has TRBV5-6 and TRBJ2-3, with 7 bases aligning to TRBD2. V lost 3 bases to trimming and J lost 0 bases; unmatched junction nucleotides: 7. The CDR3 contains 16 residues. Germline V CDR1 and CDR2: SGHDT, YYEEEE. CDR3 coding DNA: TGTGCCAGCAGCTGGGGACTAAGCCCTAGCACAGATACGCAGTATTTT. It is translated as CASSWGLSPSTDTQYF.

This clone was found a few times. The V call is TRBV29-1, the J call TRBJ1-1; tentatively, D is TRBD1 (6 bases). Looked up from germline, CDR1 is SQVTM and CDR2 is ANQGSEA. Trimming took off 3 bases at V and 1 base at J, with 18 bases between the two ends. The CDR3 runs 16 residues. The CDR3 sequence is CSVEGDMGGRNTEAFF. The CDR3 region has the DNA TGCAGCGTTGAGGGGGATATGGGGGGCCGGAACACTGAAGCTTTCTTT.

This clone was detected a few times. V gene TRBV28 combines with J gene TRBJ1-4; D remains unclear. Trimming left V 6 bases short and J 0 bases short, with 14 bases between. CDR3 length: 16 amino acids. Germline values: CDR1 MDHEN, CDR2 SYDVKM. The CDR3 loop is CASSLLGVATNEKLFF. The CDR3 DNA reads TGTGCCAGCAGCCTCCTGGGAGTTGCAACTAATGAAAAACTGTTTTTT.

In the case of this clone: Other DNA sequences in this specimen translate into the identical CDR3. CDR3 sequence reads: CASSRGYGYTF. Here the CDR3 DNA reads TGTGCCAGCAGTCGGGGCTATGGCTACACCTTC. The chain uses TRBV28 and TRBJ1-2; D remains ambiguous. V was shortened by 5 bases and J by 4 bases, with 5 bases between the two germline ends. The germline V gene encodes CDR1 MDHEN and CDR2 SYDVKM. The CDR3 is 11 amino acids.

A word on this clone: This CDR3 is also generated by other DNA sequences in the sample. The chain recombines TRBV27 with TRBJ2-2; D is uncertain. V shed 7 bases and J shed 2 bases, with 5 bases lying between them. The CDR3 covers 12 residues. The germline CDR1 and CDR2 sequences are MNHEY and SMNVEV (reference sequence). The CDR3 sequence is CASKRNTGELFF. CDR3 DNA sequence: TGTGCCAGCAAACGAAACACCGGGGAGCTGTTTTTT.

V usage is TRBV5-1 and J usage is TRBJ2-3; 10 bases are a match to TRBD1. V lost 1 base, J lost 1 base, and 3 bases stayed unmatched. Germline CDR1 SGHRS, CDR2 YFSETQ. The CDR3 runs 16 residues. The CDR3 nucleotides are TGCGCCAGCAGCTTGTGGGGACAGGGGCGCACAGATACGCAGTATTTT. Amino acids: CASSLWGQGRTDTQYF.

The chain joins TRBV30 to TRBJ2-3, with 8 nucleotides matching TRBD2. The CDR3 contains 15 residues. Germline assignment: CDR1 GTSNPN and CDR2 SVGIG (reference sequence). The trim removed 1 base at V and 3 bases at J, leaving 6 bases unmatched. DNA of the CDR3: TGTGCCTGGAGTGCGGGGGGGAGAGGTACAGATACGCAGTATTTT. Amino acids: CAWSAGGRGTDTQYF.

The chain links TRBV6-6 to TRBJ1-3; D is unclear. The V gene lost 7 bases and the J gene lost 4 bases, with 14 bases spanning the gap. CDR1 is MNHNY and CDR2 is SVGAGI in the germline V gene (reference sequence). CDR3 length: 14 amino acids. The CDR3 DNA reads TGTGCCAGCACCCTCTCGGGGTCCGGAAACACCATATATTTT. This encodes CASTLSGSGNTIYF.

The chain couples TRBV6-4 to TRBJ2-1; 12 positions match TRBD2. The germline gives CDR1 MRHNA, CDR2 SNTAGT. CDR3 length equals 17 residues. V gave up 6 bases and J gave up 4 bases; unmatched junction bases: 10. The CDR3 is CASSPPTSGRIYNEQFF. The CDR3 DNA is TGTGCCAGCAGCCCACCGACTAGCGGGAGAATTTACAATGAGCAGTTCTTC.

The gene calls are TRBV7-9 and TRBJ1-4; 8 positions match TRBD1. This CDR3 region has 15 residues. Germline CDR1 and CDR2: SEHNR and FQNEAQ (reference sequence). V gave up 4 bases and J gave up 8 bases; unmatched junction bases: 9. The CDR3 here is CASSSSGGVGEKLFF. The CDR3 nucleotides read TGTGCCAGCAGCTCCTCAGGGGGCGTGGGGGAAAAACTGTTTTTT.

This chain connects TRBV11-3 to TRBJ2-7; weak D call: TRBD1 (6 bases). This CDR3 region has 14 residues. V lost 2 bases and J 7 bases, leaving 15 bases between the germline ends. CDR1 SGHNT and CDR2 YENEEA come from the germline V gene. CDR3 in amino acids: CASSLMAGVREQYF. The CDR3 DNA reads as TGTGCCAGCAGCTTAATGGCAGGGGTGAGAGAGCAGTACTTC. Based on the CDR3 plus reference TRBV11-3 and TRBJ2-7, the full variable domain is EAGVVQSPRYKIIEKKQPVAFWCNPISGHNTLYWYLQNLGQGPELLIRYENEEAVDDSQLPKDRFSAERLKGVDSTLKIQPAELGDSAVYLCASSLMAGVREQYFGPGTRLTVT.

V and J are TRBV30 and TRBJ2-1, with no clear D. V lost 3 bases and J lost 8, with 11 bases in between. This CDR3 is built from 12 residues. Germline V CDR1 and CDR2: GTSNPN, SVGIG (reference sequence). The CDR3 sequence is CAWRPLWDEQFF. The DNA of the CDR3 is TGTGCCTGGAGACCTTTATGGGATGAGCAGTTCTTC.

This clone was seen only once. The chain joins TRBV5-1 to TRBJ1-5, with TRBD1 as a possible D gene (5 bases). The germline gives CDR1 SGHRS, CDR2 YFSETQ. The V end lost 0 bases, the J end lost 6 bases, and 16 bases lay between the germline ends. The CDR3 extends over 16 amino acids. The DNA of the CDR3 is TGCGCCAGCAGCTTGGAAGGGGAGGTGGGCAGTCAGCCCCAGCATTTT. Its translation is CASSLEGEVGSQPQHF.

The rearrangement uses TRBV5-6 and TRBJ2-7, with D hard to call. Germline V lookup: CDR1 SGHDT, CDR2 YYEEEE. With 4 bases removed from V and 5 bases from J, the gap between germline ends came to 10 bases. The CDR3 spans 12 residues. CDR3 in DNA: TGTGCCAGCAGCCGCTCCCGTGACGAGCAGTACTTC. Translating it yields CASSRSRDEQYF.

The chain's CDR3 is CASTFLQGSYGYTF. The CDR3 nucleotides read TGTGCCAGCACCTTCCTACAGGGCAGCTATGGCTACACCTTC. The chain combines TRBV2 with TRBJ1-2; a weak D match, TRBD1 (6 bases). Germline CDR1 is SNHLY and CDR2 is FYNNEI. This CDR3 comprises 14 residues. Trimming cost V 7 bases and J 4 bases, with 16 bases left between them.

A single count supports this clone. CDR3 sequence reads: CASSPLLAGDRVTGELFF. Here the CDR3 DNA reads TGTGCCAGCTCACCACTGCTAGCGGGAGATCGTGTCACCGGGGAGCTGTTTTTT. The chain has TRBV18 and TRBJ2-2; the match to TRBD2 covers 10 bases. The CDR3 runs to 18 residues. In germline, CDR1 is KGHSH, CDR2 LQKENI. With 1 base clipped from V and 4 bases from J, the junction kept 9 bases outside the gene matches.

This chain joins TRBV4-1 and TRBJ2-3; unclear D gene. The germline V gene has CDR1 MGHRA and CDR2 YSYEKL. The V gene lost 1 base and the J gene lost 2 bases, with 13 bases spanning the gap. The CDR3 sequence is 16 residues long. The CDR3 bases are TGCGCCAGCAGCCAAGGCACAGCCCCAGCCACAGATACGCAGTATTTT. Translation: CASSQGTAPATDTQYF.

V is TRBV9 and J is TRBJ1-3, with 9 bases that match TRBD1. This CDR3 comprises 15 residues. Germline CDR1 and CDR2: SGDLS and YYNGEE. The trim removed 0 bases at V and 5 bases at J, leaving 3 bases unmatched. CDR3: CASSVGGQGRNTIYF. The CDR3 DNA sequence: TGTGCCAGCAGCGTAGGGGGACAGGGACGAAACACCATATATTTT.

The gene calls are TRBV18 and TRBJ2-7; D may be TRBD1 (6 bases). There are 17 residues in the CDR3. The ends were cut back, 3 bases at V and 7 bases at J, with 25 bases in the middle. The germline V gene has CDR1 KGHSH and CDR2 LQKENI. The CDR3 nucleotides are TGTGCCAGCTCACCGGTAGGTGGGGGCGCAGGGTCAGGGGAGCAGTACTTC. Protein sequence: CASSPVGGGAGSGEQYF. The complete variable domain, with remaining parts taken from reference TRBV18 and TRBJ2-7, reads NAGVMQNPRHLVRRRGQEARLRCSPMKGHSHVYWYRQLPEEGLKFMVYLQKENIIDESGMPKERFSAEFPKEGPSILRIQQVVRGDSAAYFCASSPVGGGAGSGEQYFGPGTRLTVT.

This clone was recorded once. The gene calls are TRBV6-5 and TRBJ2-7; no clear D gene. Between the trimmed V and J ends, which lost 2 bases and 6 bases, there was a span of 8 bases. Germline CDR1 is MNHEY and CDR2 is SVGAGI. The CDR3 is made up of 12 amino acids. For the CDR3, the DNA is TGTGCCAGCAGTTACGTGCCGACCGAGCAGTACTTC. Translation gives CASSYVPTEQYF.

This clone was counted a few times. The chain links TRBV2 to TRBJ1-1; possibly TRBD1 for D (5 bases). This CDR3 comprises 13 residues. The ends were cut back, 8 bases at V and 1 base at J, with 11 bases in the middle. Germline lookup yields CDR1 SNHLY and CDR2 FYNNEI. DNA of the CDR3: TGTGCCAGCCAGGGAGAATCGAACACTGAAGCTTTCTTT. Its translation: CASQGESNTEAFF.

V is TRBV28 and J is TRBJ1-5; tentative D call: TRBD1 (5 bases). This CDR3 region has 15 residues. The V gene lost 2 bases and the J gene lost 0 bases, with 8 bases spanning the gap. The germline CDR1 and CDR2 sequences are MDHEN and SYDVKM. CDR3 in DNA: TGTGCCAGCAGTTTAGGGCAGGGTAGCAATCAGCCCCAGCATTTT. Its translation: CASSLGQGSNQPQHF.

The V call is TRBV27, the J call TRBJ1-5; the match to TRBD1 covers 7 bases. Germline V gene lookup returns CDR1 MNHEY and CDR2 SMNVEV (reference sequence). CDR3 length: 16 residues. V dropped 3 bases and J dropped 0; count of bases not matched to a gene: 5. The CDR3 region is CASSFLQGTSNQPQHF. CDR3 nucleotide sequence: TGTGCCAGCAGTTTCTTACAGGGGACTAGCAATCAGCCCCAGCATTTT.

This chain links TRBV23-1 with TRBJ2-7; TRBD1 agrees at 9 bases. TRBV23-1 belongs to the ORF category, with a function that is uncertain. V dropped 0 bases and J dropped 3; count of bases not matched to a gene: 0. The CDR3 runs to 14 residues. The CDR3 sequence is CASSQSTGGYEQYF. CDR3 DNA sequence: TGCGCCAGCAGTCAATCGACAGGGGGCTACGAGCAGTACTTC.

In nucleotides, the CDR3 is TGTGCCAGCAGTCCCTGGGGCGGCCATCAGCCCCAGCATTTT. Encoded protein: CASSPWGGHQPQHF. V usage is TRBV6-5 and J usage is TRBJ1-5; perhaps TRBD1 as D (5 bases). V lost 5 bases, J lost 5 bases, and 13 bases lay in between. CDR3 length: 14 residues. Germline V gene data show CDR1 as MNHEY and CDR2 as SVGAGI.